This note documents a single TCR beta chain sequence. The data were taken from a study of blood T cell repertoires in COVID-19. Clones were read by immunoSEQ multiplex PCR, and TCRdb kept only the in-frame ones, dropping some. The table records a few hundred thousand clones, roughly 86% of them present only once. In germline, CDR1 is SGHNT, CDR2 YYREEE (reference sequence). The CDR3 covers 16 residues. Trimming cost V 0 bases and J 5 bases; bases outside gene matches: 8. Input material: peripheral blood. The sequence derives from a man between 35 and 55 years old who had recovered from COVID-19. The V and J genes are TRBV5-4 and TRBJ2-1, with 7 bases lining up with TRBD2. CDR3 sequence reads: CASSLGRTRYNNEQFF. The CDR3 coding sequence is TGTGCCAGCAGCTTGGGTCGGACTAGATATAACAATGAGCAGTTCTTC.